The clone carrying this T cell receptor (beta chain) has a single count. The sample is drawn from a study of blood T cell repertoires in COVID-19. Across the whole study: PBMCs, B-cell-depleted T cells, or T cells provided the cDNA or gDNA that made up the material.

As handled by the study authors: Estimates of nucleated cell counts were drawn from the amplification of reference gene primers. Some clones are missing from TCRdb's copy, which holds only in-frame ones; the method was immunoSEQ multiplex PCR. For V, J and clone size, that table is used; D and trimming come from the DNA. The sample includes some 42,000 clones, 90% of them seen just once. The germline gives CDR1 SGHRS, CDR2 YFSETQ. This CDR3 is built from 14 residues. Losses at the gene ends were 6 bases for V and 5 bases for J; bases not matched to a gene: 10. Source material: peripheral blood. This rearrangement joins TRBV5-1 to TRBJ2-5; 7 nucleotides agree with TRBD1. The TCR comes from a man aged 45 to 65 with active COVID-19. Here the CDR3 reads CASTPDRAWETQYF. The CDR3 DNA is TGCGCCAGCACCCCCGACAGGGCTTGGGAGACCCAGTACTTC. The full variable domain, rest sourced from reference TRBV5-1 and TRBJ2-5, is KAGVTQTPRYLIKTRGQQVTLSCSPISGHRSVSWYQQTPGQGLQFLFEYFSETQRNKGNFPGRFSGRQFSNSRSEMNVSTLELGDSALYLCASTPDRAWETQYFGPGTRLLVL.